This entry lists 4 T cell receptor beta chains sequenced from one sample in a study of blood T cell repertoires in COVID-19. Assay: immunoSEQ multiplex PCR; the TCRdb copy retains only in-frame clones and omits some. Seen here are 250,000 or so clones, about 83% observed once, and the top ten hold less than 2%. The specimen sequenced was peripheral blood. Receptor source: a middle-aged woman who had recovered from COVID-19.

This rearrangement joins TRBV4-1 to TRBJ1-5, with D maybe TRBD1 (6 bases). The V and J ends lost 1 base and 4 bases respectively, with 11 bases between them. Germline-derived CDR1 and CDR2 are MGHRA and YSYEKL. The CDR3 is 15 amino acids. CDR3 nucleotides: TGCGCCAGCAGCCAAGGGCTCAGGGGAAATCAGCCCCAGCATTTT. Protein sequence: CASSQGLRGNQPQHF.

V is TRBV7-2 and J is TRBJ1-1; D is perhaps TRBD1 (6 bases). Deletions cut 1 base from V and 5 bases from J, with 14 bases between. The germline gives CDR1 SGHTA, CDR2 FQGNSA. The CDR3 is 15 amino acids. DNA for the CDR3: TGTGCCAGCAGCTTAGTACAGGGCGGTTGGACTGAAGCTTTCTTT. This sequence encodes CASSLVQGGWTEAFF.

J is TRBJ2-7 and V is TRBV11-2; a possible D gene is TRBD2 (5 bases). This CDR3 is 13 amino acids long. Per the germline V gene, CDR1 is SGHAT and CDR2 is FQNNGV. Trimming shortened V by 5 bases and J by 6 bases, and 14 bases separated the two germline ends. CDR3 DNA sequence: TGTGCCAGCAGCCCTAGCCTAGGGTTCGAGCAGTACTTC. Translating it yields CASSPSLGFEQYF.

This chain uses TRBV5-1 with TRBJ2-1; 12 nucleotides match TRBD2. The CDR3 consists of 17 residues. V gave up 4 bases and J gave up 2 bases; unmatched junction bases: 7. Germline values: CDR1 SGHRS, CDR2 YFSETQ. As DNA, the CDR3 is TGCGCCAGCAGCCCCAGACTAGCGGGGGACCCCTACAATGAGCAGTTCTTC. Its protein product is CASSPRLAGDPYNEQFF.